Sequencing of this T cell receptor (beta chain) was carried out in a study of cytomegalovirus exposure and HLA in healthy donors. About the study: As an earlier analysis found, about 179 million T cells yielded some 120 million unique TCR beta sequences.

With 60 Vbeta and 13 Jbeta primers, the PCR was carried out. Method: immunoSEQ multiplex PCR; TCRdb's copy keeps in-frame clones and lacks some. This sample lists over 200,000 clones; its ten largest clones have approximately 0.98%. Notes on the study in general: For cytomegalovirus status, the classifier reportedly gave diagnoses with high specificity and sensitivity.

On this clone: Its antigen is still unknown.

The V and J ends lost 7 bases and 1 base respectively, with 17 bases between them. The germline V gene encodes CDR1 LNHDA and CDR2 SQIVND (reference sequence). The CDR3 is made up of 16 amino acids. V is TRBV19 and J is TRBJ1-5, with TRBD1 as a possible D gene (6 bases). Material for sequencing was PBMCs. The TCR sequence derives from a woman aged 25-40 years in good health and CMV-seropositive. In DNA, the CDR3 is TGTGCCAGTACCCCACGGCCGCAGGGGAGCAATCAGCCCCAGCATTTT. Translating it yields CASTPRPQGSNQPQHF.